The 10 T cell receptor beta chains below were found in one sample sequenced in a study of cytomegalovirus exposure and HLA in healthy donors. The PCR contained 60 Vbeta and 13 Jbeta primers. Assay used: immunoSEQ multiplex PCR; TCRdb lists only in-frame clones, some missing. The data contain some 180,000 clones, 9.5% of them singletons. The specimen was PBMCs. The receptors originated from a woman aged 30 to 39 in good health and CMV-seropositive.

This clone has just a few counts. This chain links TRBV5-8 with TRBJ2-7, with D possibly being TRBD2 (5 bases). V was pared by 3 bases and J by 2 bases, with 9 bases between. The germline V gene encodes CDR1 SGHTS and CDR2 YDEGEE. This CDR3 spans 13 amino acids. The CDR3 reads CASSSGFAYEQYF. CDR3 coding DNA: TGTGCCAGCAGCTCGGGATTCGCCTACGAGCAGTACTTC.

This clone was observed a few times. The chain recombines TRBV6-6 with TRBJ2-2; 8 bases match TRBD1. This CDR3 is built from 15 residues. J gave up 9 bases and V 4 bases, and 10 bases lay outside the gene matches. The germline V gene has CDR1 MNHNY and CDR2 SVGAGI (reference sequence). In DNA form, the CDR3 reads TGTGCCAGCAGTTCCGGGACAGGTTTGGATAGGGAGCTGTTTTTT. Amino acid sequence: CASSSGTGLDRELFF.

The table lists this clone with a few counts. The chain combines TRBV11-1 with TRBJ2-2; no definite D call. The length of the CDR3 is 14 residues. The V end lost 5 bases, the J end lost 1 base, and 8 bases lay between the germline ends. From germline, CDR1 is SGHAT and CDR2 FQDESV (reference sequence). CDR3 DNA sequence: TGTGCCAGCAGCCCGAAGCGGAACACCGGGGAGCTGTTTTTT. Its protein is CASSPKRNTGELFF.

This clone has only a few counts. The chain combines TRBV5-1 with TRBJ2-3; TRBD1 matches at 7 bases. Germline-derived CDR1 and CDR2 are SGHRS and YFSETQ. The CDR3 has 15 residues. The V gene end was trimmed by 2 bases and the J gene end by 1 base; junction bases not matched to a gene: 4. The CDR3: CASSFIGGGTDTQYF. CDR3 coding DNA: TGCGCCAGCAGCTTTATAGGGGGCGGCACAGATACGCAGTATTTT.

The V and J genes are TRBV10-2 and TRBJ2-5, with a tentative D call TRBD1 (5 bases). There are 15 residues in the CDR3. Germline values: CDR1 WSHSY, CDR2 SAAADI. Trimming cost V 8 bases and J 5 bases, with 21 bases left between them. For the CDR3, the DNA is TGCGCCAGCGCGTCGGCAGGGCTAAAACGGGAGACCCAGTACTTC. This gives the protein CASASAGLKRETQYF.

The CDR3 sequence is CASSPTGGGGRNIQYF. The CDR3 DNA reads as TGTGCCAGCAGCCCTACAGGGGGTGGGGGGAGAAACATTCAGTACTTC. The V gene is TRBV9, the J gene TRBJ2-4; 8 nucleotides match TRBD1. Per germline, CDR1 SGDLS and CDR2 YYNGEE. With 4 bases clipped from V and 6 bases from J, the junction kept 12 bases outside the gene matches. This CDR3 region has 16 residues.

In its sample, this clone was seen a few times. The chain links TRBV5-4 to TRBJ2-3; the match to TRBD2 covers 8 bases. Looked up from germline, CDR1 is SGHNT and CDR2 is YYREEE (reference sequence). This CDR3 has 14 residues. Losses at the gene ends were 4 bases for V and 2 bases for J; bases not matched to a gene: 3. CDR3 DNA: TGTGCCAGCAGCCAGACTAGCGTCACAGATACGCAGTATTTT. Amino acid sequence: CASSQTSVTDTQYF.

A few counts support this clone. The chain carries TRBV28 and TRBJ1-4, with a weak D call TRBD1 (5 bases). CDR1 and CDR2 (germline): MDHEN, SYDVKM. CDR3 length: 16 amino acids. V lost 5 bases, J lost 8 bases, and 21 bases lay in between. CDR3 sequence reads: CASSMGWDGTAEKLFF. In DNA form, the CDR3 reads TGTGCCAGCAGTATGGGGTGGGACGGGACTGCGGAAAAACTGTTTTTT.

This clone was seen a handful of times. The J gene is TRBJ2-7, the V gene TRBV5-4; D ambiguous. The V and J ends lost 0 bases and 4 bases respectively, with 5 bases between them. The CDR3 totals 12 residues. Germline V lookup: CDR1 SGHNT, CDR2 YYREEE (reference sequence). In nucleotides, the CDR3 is TGTGCCAGCAGCTTGGCTAATTACGAGCAGTACTTC. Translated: CASSLANYEQYF.

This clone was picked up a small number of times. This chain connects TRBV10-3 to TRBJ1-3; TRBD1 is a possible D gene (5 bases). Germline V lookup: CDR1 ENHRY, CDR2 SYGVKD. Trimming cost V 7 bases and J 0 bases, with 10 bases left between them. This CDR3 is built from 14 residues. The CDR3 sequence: CAITGGDSGNTIYF. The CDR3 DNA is TGTGCCATCACTGGGGGGGACTCTGGAAACACCATATATTTT.